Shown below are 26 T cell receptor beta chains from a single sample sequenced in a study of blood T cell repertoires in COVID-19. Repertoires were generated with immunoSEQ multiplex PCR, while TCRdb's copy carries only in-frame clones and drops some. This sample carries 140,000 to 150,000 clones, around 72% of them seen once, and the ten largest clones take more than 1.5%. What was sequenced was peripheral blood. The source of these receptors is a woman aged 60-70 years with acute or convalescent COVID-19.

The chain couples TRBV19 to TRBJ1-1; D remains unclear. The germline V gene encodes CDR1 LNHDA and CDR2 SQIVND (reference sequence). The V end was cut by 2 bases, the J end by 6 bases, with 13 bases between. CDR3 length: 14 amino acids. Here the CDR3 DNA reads TGTGCCAGTAGTATATATTTACTTAGCGCTGAAGCTTTCTTT. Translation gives CASSIYLLSAEAFF.

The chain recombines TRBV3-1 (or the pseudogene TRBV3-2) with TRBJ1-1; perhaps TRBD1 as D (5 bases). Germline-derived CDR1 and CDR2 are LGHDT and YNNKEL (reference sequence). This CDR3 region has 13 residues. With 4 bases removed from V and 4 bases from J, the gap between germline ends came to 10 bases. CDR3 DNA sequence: TGTGCCAGCAGCCGATCAGGGTCCACTGAAGCTTTCTTT. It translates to CASSRSGSTEAFF.

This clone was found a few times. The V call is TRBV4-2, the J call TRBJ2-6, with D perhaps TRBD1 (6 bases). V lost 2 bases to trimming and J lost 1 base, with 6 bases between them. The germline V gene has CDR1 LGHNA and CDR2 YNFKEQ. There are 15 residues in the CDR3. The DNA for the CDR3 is TGTGCCAGCAGCCAAACAGGGTCTGGGGCCAACGTCCTGACTTTC. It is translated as CASSQTGSGANVLTF.

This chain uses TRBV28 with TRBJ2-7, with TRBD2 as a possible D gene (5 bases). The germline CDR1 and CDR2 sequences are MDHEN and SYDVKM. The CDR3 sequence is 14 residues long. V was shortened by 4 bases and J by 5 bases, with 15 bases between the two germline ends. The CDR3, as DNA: TGTGCCAGCAGTTCCATTACTAGTTTCCACGAGCAGTACTTC. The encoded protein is CASSSITSFHEQYF.

CDR3 in DNA: TGTGCCAGCAGCGCGGGAGCGAGCACAGATACGCAGTATTTT. Its protein is CASSAGASTDTQYF. The rearrangement uses TRBV3-1 (or the pseudogene TRBV3-2) and TRBJ2-3, with 7 bases matching TRBD2. Germline V gene sequence: CDR1 LGHDT, CDR2 YNNKEL (reference sequence). V was clipped by 5 bases and J by 0 bases; unmatched bases: 2. The CDR3 runs 14 residues.

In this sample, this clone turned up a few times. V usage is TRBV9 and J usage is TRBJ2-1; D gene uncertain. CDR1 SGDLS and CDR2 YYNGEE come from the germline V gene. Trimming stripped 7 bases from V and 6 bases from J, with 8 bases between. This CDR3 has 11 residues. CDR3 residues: CASGPLNEQFF. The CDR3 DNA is TGTGCCAGCGGGCCTCTCAATGAGCAGTTCTTC.

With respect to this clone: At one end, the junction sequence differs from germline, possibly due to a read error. CDR3 residues: CASSEDPTGIQPQHF. The CDR3 DNA sequence: TGTGCCAGCAGCGAAGACCCGACAGGGATCCAGCCCCAGCATTTT. The genes are TRBV3-1 (or the pseudogene TRBV3-2) and TRBJ1-5, with 7 bases identical to TRBD1. This CDR3 contains 15 residues. The germline V gene encodes CDR1 LGHDT and CDR2 YNNKEL (reference sequence).

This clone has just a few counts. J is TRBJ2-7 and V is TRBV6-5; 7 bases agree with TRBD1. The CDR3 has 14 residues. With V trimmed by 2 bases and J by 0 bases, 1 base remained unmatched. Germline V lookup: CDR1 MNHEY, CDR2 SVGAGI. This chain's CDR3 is CASSYGDSSYEQYF. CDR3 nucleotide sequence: TGTGCCAGCAGTTACGGGGACAGCTCCTACGAGCAGTACTTC.

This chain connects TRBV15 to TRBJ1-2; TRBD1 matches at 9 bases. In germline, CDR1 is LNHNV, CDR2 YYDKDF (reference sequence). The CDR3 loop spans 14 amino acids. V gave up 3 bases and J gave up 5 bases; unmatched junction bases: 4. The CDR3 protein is CATSRGQGTYGYTF. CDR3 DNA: TGTGCCACCAGCAGGGGACAGGGAACGTATGGCTACACCTTC.

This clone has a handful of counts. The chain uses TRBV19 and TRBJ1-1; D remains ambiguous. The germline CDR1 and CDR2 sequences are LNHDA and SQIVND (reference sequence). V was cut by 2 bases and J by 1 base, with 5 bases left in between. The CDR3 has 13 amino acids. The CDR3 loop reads CASSISANTEAFF. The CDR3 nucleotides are TGTGCCAGTAGTATAAGCGCGAACACTGAAGCTTTCTTT.

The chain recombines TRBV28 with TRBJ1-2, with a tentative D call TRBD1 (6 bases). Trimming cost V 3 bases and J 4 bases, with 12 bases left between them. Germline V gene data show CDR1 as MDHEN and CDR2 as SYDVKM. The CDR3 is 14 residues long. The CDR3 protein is CASSFLRGAYGYTF. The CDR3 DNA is TGTGCCAGCAGTTTCCTCAGGGGCGCCTATGGCTACACCTTC.

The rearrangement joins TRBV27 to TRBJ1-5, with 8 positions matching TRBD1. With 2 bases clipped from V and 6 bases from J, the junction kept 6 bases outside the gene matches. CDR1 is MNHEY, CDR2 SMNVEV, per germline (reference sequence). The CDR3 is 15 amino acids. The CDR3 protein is CASSLSGQGAQPQHF. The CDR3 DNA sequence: TGTGCCAGCAGTTTAAGCGGACAGGGAGCTCAGCCCCAGCATTTT.

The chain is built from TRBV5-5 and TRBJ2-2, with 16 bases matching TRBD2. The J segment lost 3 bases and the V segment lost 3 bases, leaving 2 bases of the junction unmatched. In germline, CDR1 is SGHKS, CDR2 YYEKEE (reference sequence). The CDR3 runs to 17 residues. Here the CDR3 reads CASSSGLAGGDTGELFF. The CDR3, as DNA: TGTGCCAGCAGCTCGGGACTAGCGGGAGGGGACACCGGGGAGCTGTTTTTT.

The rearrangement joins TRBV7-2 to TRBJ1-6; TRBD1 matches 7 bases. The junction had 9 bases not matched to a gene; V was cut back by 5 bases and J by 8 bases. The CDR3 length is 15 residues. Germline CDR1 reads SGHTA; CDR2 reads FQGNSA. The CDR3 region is CASSVRGQRDSPLHF. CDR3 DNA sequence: TGTGCCAGCAGCGTACGGGGACAGAGAGATTCACCCCTCCACTTT. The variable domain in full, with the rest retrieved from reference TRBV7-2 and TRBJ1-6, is GAGVSQSPSNKVTEKGKDVELRCDPISGHTALYWYRQSLGQGLEFLIYFQGNSAPDKSGLPSDRFSAERTGGSVSTLTIQRTQQEDSAVYLCASSVRGQRDSPLHFGNGTRLTVT.

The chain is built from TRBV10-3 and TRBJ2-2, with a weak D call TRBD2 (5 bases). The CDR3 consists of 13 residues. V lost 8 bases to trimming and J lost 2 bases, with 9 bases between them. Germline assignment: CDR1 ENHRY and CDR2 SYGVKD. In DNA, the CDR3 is TGTGCCATCGGAGGAGCCAACACCGGGGAGCTGTTTTTT. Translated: CAIGGANTGELFF.

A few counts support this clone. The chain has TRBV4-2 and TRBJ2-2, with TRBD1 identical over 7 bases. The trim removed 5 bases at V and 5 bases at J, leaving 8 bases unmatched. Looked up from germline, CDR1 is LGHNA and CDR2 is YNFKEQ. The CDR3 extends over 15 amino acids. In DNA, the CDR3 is TGTGCCAGCAGCGGTAGACAGGGTAGGACCGGGGAGCTGTTTTTT. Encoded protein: CASSGRQGRTGELFF.

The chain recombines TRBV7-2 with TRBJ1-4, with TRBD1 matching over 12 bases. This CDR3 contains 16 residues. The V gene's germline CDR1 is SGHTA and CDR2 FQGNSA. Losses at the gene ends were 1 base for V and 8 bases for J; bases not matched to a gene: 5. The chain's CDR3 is CASSLEGTGGLEKLFF. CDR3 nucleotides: TGTGCCAGCAGCTTAGAGGGGACAGGGGGCTTGGAAAAACTGTTTTTT.

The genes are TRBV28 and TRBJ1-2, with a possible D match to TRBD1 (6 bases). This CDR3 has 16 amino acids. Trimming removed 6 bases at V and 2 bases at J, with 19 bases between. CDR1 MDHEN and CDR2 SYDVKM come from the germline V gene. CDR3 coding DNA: TGTGCCAGCAGCCTCGGGACAAGGGAAATAAACTATGGCTACACCTTC. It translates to CASSLGTREINYGYTF.

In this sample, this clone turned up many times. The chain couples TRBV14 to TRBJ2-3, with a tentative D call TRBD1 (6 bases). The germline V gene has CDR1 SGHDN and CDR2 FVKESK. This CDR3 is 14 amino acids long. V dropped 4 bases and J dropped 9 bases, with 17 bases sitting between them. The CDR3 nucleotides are TGTGCCAGCAGCCCCTTACAGGGACGTAACACGCAGTATTTT. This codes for CASSPLQGRNTQYF.

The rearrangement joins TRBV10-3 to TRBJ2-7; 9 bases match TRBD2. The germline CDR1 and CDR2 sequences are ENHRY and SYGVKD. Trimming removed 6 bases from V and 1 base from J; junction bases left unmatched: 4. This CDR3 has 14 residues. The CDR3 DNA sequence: TGTGCCATCAGGATAGCGGGAGAGTCCTACGAGCAGTACTTC. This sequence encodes CAIRIAGESYEQYF.

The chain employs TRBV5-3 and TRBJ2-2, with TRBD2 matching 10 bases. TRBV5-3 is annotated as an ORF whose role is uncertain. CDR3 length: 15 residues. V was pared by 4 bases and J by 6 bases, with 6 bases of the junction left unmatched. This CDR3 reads CARSPKREGPGELFF. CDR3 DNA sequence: TGTGCCAGAAGCCCTAAGCGGGAGGGTCCCGGGGAGCTGTTTTTT.

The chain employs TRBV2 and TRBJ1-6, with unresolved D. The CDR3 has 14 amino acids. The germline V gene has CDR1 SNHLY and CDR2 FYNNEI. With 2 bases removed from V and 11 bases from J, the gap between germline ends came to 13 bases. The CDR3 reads CASSETGLGAPLHF. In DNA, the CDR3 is TGTGCCAGCAGTGAAACCGGTCTGGGAGCACCCCTCCACTTT.

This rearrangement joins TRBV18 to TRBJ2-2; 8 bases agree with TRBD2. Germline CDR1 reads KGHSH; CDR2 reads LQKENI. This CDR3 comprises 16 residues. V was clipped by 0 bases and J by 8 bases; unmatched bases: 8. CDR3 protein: CASSPPVGRAAGELFF. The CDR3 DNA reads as TGTGCCAGCTCACCACCTGTCGGGAGGGCCGCTGGGGAGCTGTTTTTT.

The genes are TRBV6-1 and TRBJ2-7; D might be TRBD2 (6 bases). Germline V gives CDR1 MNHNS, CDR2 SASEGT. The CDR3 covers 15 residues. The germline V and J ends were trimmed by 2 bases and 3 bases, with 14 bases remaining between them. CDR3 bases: TGTGCCAGCAGTGAATCCTTAGCGGTTGACTACGAGCAGTACTTC. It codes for CASSESLAVDYEQYF.

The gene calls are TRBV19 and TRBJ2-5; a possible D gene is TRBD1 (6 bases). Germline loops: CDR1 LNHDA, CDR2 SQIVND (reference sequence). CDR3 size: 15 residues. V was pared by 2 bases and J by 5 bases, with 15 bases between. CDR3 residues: CASSISRQARETQYF. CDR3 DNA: TGTGCCAGTAGTATATCCAGACAGGCTCGGGAGACCCAGTACTTC.

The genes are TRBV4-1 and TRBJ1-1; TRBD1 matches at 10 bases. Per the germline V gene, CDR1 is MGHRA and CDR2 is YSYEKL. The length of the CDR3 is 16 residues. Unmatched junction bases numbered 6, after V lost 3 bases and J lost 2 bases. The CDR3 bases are TGCGCCAGCAGCCATGGGACAGGGGATATTAACACTGAAGCTTTCTTT. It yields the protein CASSHGTGDINTEAFF.